This T cell receptor beta chain was documented in a study of long-term antiretroviral therapy in people with HIV. General study results and limits: Investigators report no available data on ART adherence, viral resistance or therapy changes. Increased diversity was seen after ART, yet it remained lower than in transplant donor controls. HIV repertoires had narrower CDR3 length ranges than controls. From the mid-2000s to the late 2010s, blood was obtained, possibly while participants received older ART regimens.

CDR1 and CDR2 from the germline V gene are LGHNA and YSLEER. CDR3 length: 14 amino acids. V dropped 0 bases and J dropped 2 bases, with 6 bases sitting between them. The assay used was immunoSEQ (version v3.0), run at survey level. Sequencing used immunoSEQ multiplex PCR; TCRdb keeps in-frame clones, though not all of them. The sample yields about 17,000 clones, approximately 90% seen once. To note about this clone: Antigen unknown.

The origin of this receptor is a man aged 45-60 years with HIV. The chain links TRBV4-3 to TRBJ2-3; D uncertain. The sequencing here drew on unsorted PBMCs, taken 6.9 years after starting antiretroviral therapy. DNA of the CDR3: TGCGCCAGCAGCCAAGACCTCTCCACAGATACGCAGTATTTT. The encoded protein is CASSQDLSTDTQYF.